The 15 T cell receptor beta chains reported below all come from one sample, sequenced in a study of shared clonotypes between healthy human individuals. Sequenced by immunoSEQ multiplex PCR; TCRdb stores in-frame clones only, minus some. The sample has roughly 1,800,000 clones; about 95% are singletons. It was CD45RO-negative cells, positively selected for CCR7, that made up naive CD8 cells, with terminally differentiated effector memory CD45RA+ cells excluded. What was sequenced was naive CD8+ T cells sorted from blood. Source of these receptors: a man in his late teens or twenties in good health.

The gene calls are TRBV4-2 and TRBJ2-5, with no clear D. The CDR3 consists of 13 residues. Trimming cost V 4 bases and J 5 bases, with 11 bases left between them. From germline, CDR1 is LGHNA and CDR2 YNFKEQ. The DNA of the CDR3 is TGTGCCAGCAGCCCGAGGCCCGGGGAGACCCAGTACTTC. The encoded protein is CASSPRPGETQYF.

The V gene is TRBV11-3, the J gene TRBJ2-7; TRBD2 matches 11 bases. The V gene's germline CDR1 is SGHNT and CDR2 YENEEA. Losses at the gene ends were 4 bases for V and 7 bases for J; bases not matched to a gene: 15. This CDR3 has 17 residues. The CDR3 is CASSSPLAGDLQWEQYF. The CDR3 DNA is TGTGCCAGCAGCTCCCCACTAGCGGGAGACCTCCAATGGGAGCAGTACTTC.

The gene calls are TRBV13 and TRBJ2-5; D is unresolved. Trimming shortened V by 7 bases and J by 4 bases, and 19 bases separated the two germline ends. CDR3 size: 15 residues. Germline V CDR1 and CDR2: PRHDT, FYEKMQ (reference sequence). The CDR3 loop is CASTSKGLPRETQYF. As DNA, the CDR3 is TGTGCCAGCACTTCAAAGGGCCTTCCACGAGAGACCCAGTACTTC.

The chain carries TRBV7-9 and TRBJ2-1, with D possibly TRBD1 on 6 matching bases. The germline gives CDR1 SEHNR, CDR2 FQNEAQ (reference sequence). Trimming pared 1 base from V and 0 bases from J, leaving 10 bases between. The CDR3 extends over 16 amino acids. CDR3 loop: CASSLVSGDSYNEQFF. CDR3 bases: TGTGCCAGCAGCTTAGTCTCAGGGGACTCCTACAATGAGCAGTTCTTC.

The chain is built from TRBV20-1 and TRBJ1-2; the D is unclear. Trimming took 6 bases from V and 2 from J, leaving 7 bases between them. Germline CDR1 reads DFQATT; CDR2 reads SNEGSKA (reference sequence). The length of the CDR3 is 11 residues. The CDR3 spells CSAPENYGYTF. In DNA form, the CDR3 reads TGCAGTGCGCCCGAGAACTATGGCTACACCTTC.

This clone was seen more than once but under ten times. V gene TRBV19 combines with J gene TRBJ1-1; weak D call: TRBD1 (5 bases). The ends were cut back, 5 bases at V and 1 base at J, with 14 bases in the middle. The CDR3 loop spans 15 amino acids. Germline CDR1 and CDR2: LNHDA and SQIVND (reference sequence). CDR3 sequence reads: CASSRAGWGNTEAFF. The CDR3 DNA sequence: TGTGCCAGTAGTCGGGCAGGGTGGGGGAACACTGAAGCTTTCTTT.

CDR3 region: CASSLKRNNNEQFF. CDR3 bases: TGTGCCAGCAGCTTGAAACGGAATAACAATGAGCAGTTCTTC. The chain links TRBV7-9 to TRBJ2-1; D call uncertain. The CDR3 spans 14 residues. The V end lost 3 bases, the J end lost 5 bases, and 11 bases lay between the germline ends. Germline CDR1 is SEHNR and CDR2 is FQNEAQ (reference sequence).

The chain links TRBV10-2 to TRBJ2-7, with 12 nucleotides matching TRBD2. Trimming took 7 bases from V and 4 from J; bases not matched to a gene: 2. The CDR3 runs to 13 residues. The germline CDR1 and CDR2 sequences are WSHSY and SAAADI. The CDR3 bases are TGCGCCAGCATGACTAGCGGGAGTTACGAGCAGTACTTC. It yields the protein CASMTSGSYEQYF.

The chain carries TRBV5-5 and TRBJ1-5; 7 bases line up with TRBD1. This CDR3 spans 15 amino acids. The V segment lost 4 bases and the J segment 0 bases; nucleotides outside the gene matches: 4. The germline V gene encodes CDR1 SGHKS and CDR2 YYEKEE (reference sequence). CDR3: CASSQGQYSNQPQHF. The CDR3 bases are TGTGCCAGCAGCCAGGGACAGTATAGCAATCAGCCCCAGCATTTT. The full variable domain, with the rest looked up from reference TRBV5-5 and TRBJ1-5, is DAGVTQSPTHLIKTRGQQVTLRCSPISGHKSVSWYQQVLGQGPQFIFQYYEKEERGRGNFPDRFSARQFPNYSSELNVNALLLGDSALYLCASSQGQYSNQPQHFGDGTRLSIL.

This clone was detected once. This sequence joins TRBV7-6 and TRBJ2-3; maybe TRBD1 (6 bases). The germline V gene has CDR1 SGHVS and CDR2 FNYEAQ. With 5 bases removed from V and 2 bases from J, the gap between germline ends came to 17 bases. The CDR3 sequence is 16 residues long. CDR3 DNA: TGTGCCAGCAGCGATTACTTGGACAGACACACAGATACGCAGTATTTT. It encodes CASSDYLDRHTDTQYF.

Note on this clone: This sample also contains other DNA sequences that code for the same CDR3. The rearrangement uses TRBV27 and TRBJ1-1; no clear D. The CDR3 spans 14 residues. V was cut by 2 bases and J by 0 bases, with 7 bases left in between. Germline V CDR1 and CDR2: MNHEY, SMNVEV (reference sequence). The CDR3 sequence: CASSLNRVNTEAFF. CDR3 nucleotide sequence: TGTGCCAGCAGTTTAAACCGGGTGAACACTGAAGCTTTCTTT.

V gene TRBV13 combines with J gene TRBJ1-4, with D perhaps TRBD1 (5 bases). The CDR3 has 17 amino acids. Germline CDR1 PRHDT, CDR2 FYEKMQ (reference sequence). Trimming cost V 2 bases and J 3 bases, with 16 bases left between them. This CDR3 is CASSLLQEGFANEKLFF. The CDR3 bases are TGTGCCAGCAGCTTATTACAGGAGGGCTTCGCTAATGAAAAACTGTTTTTT.

The chain uses TRBV19 and TRBJ2-1; a weak D match, TRBD2 (5 bases). Germline loops: CDR1 LNHDA, CDR2 SQIVND (reference sequence). The CDR3 sequence is 12 residues long. The V end was cut by 10 bases, the J end by 0 bases, with 7 bases between. The DNA of the CDR3 is TGTGCCACCGGGGACTCCTACAATGAGCAGTTCTTC. It codes for CATGDSYNEQFF.

The gene calls are TRBV5-6 and TRBJ2-7; 12 nucleotides agree with TRBD2. This CDR3 is 17 amino acids long. J was trimmed by 4 bases and V by 0 bases; bases with no gene match: 8. Germline values: CDR1 SGHDT, CDR2 YYEEEE. CDR3 amino acids: CASSLASSGRAVYEQYF. The CDR3 coding sequence is TGTGCCAGCAGCTTGGCTTCTAGCGGGAGGGCCGTGTACGAGCAGTACTTC.

The chain combines TRBV28 with TRBJ1-2; tentatively, D is TRBD1 (6 bases). V lost 4 bases and J 8 bases, leaving 17 bases between the germline ends. Germline CDR1 MDHEN, CDR2 SYDVKM. The CDR3 runs 14 residues. The CDR3: CASSSPWGPVGYTF. CDR3 nucleotides: TGTGCCAGCAGTTCCCCGTGGGGGCCGGTGGGCTACACCTTC.